Below are 6 T cell receptor beta chains sequenced from a single sample in a study of T cell responses to AZD1222 COVID-19 vaccine. Profiled with immunoSEQ multiplex PCR; TCRdb holds only in-frame clones, not every one. The table has 120,000 to 150,000 clones, about 90% seen once. Sequencing used peripheral blood, obtained on day 0 of MenACWY control vaccination. These receptors were obtained from an adult in good health.

This clone was detected once. The same CDR3 is also encoded by other DNA sequences in this sample. The V gene is TRBV5-8, the J gene TRBJ2-7; tentatively, D is TRBD1 (5 bases). The CDR3 runs to 15 residues. The germline V gene encodes CDR1 SGHTS and CDR2 YDEGEE. The V end was cut by 0 bases, the J end by 2 bases, with 12 bases between. The DNA of the CDR3 is TGTGCCAGCAGCTTGGGGCAGGGATTAACCTACGAGCAGTACTTC. As protein: CASSLGQGLTYEQYF.

The gene calls are TRBV15 and TRBJ1-3, with D unresolved. CDR3 length equals 17 residues. Trimming pared 0 bases from V and 0 bases from J, leaving 12 bases between. In germline, CDR1 is LNHNV, CDR2 YYDKDF (reference sequence). CDR3 residues: CATSRDVGRLSGNTIYF. Here the CDR3 DNA reads TGTGCCACCAGCAGAGATGTCGGCAGACTCTCTGGAAACACCATATATTTT. Looking up the rest from reference TRBV15 and TRBJ1-3 gives the full variable domain: DAMVIQNPRYQVTQFGKPVTLSCSQTLNHNVMYWYQQKSSQAPKLLFHYYDKDFNNEADTPDNFQSRRPNTSFCFLDIRSPGLGDTAMYLCATSRDVGRLSGNTIYFGEGSWLTVV.

The V gene is TRBV16, the J gene TRBJ2-5; D remains ambiguous. CDR1 KGHSY and CDR2 FQNENV come from the germline V gene. The CDR3 has 14 residues. The V gene lost 0 bases and the J gene lost 1 base, with 6 bases spanning the gap. CDR3 residues: CASSQSHFQETQYF. In nucleotides, the CDR3 is TGTGCCAGCAGCCAATCGCACTTCCAAGAGACCCAGTACTTC.

The rearrangement links TRBV19 to TRBJ1-2; D is perhaps TRBD1 (6 bases). The V gene's germline CDR1 is LNHDA and CDR2 SQIVND (reference sequence). V lost 4 bases, J lost 8 bases, and 14 bases lay in between. The CDR3 loop spans 13 amino acids. CDR3 nucleotides: TGTGCCAGTAGTACCCGTCGAGGGACAGGCTACACCTTC. Its protein is CASSTRRGTGYTF.

J is TRBJ1-1 and V is TRBV12-3 or TRBV12-4, with a weak D call TRBD1 (5 bases). The CDR3 is made up of 12 amino acids. V lost 8 bases and J lost 6, with 13 bases in between. CDR3 protein: CASARWGAEAFF. The CDR3 bases are TGTGCCAGCGCACGGTGGGGGGCTGAAGCTTTCTTT.

The rearrangement joins TRBV19 to TRBJ1-6, with a possible D match to TRBD1 (5 bases). V lost 9 bases and J lost 7, with 13 bases in between. Germline V lookup: CDR1 LNHDA, CDR2 SQIVND (reference sequence). CDR3 size: 13 residues. The CDR3 DNA follows: TGTGCCAGCCTCGGGACGGACAATTCACCCCTCCACTTT. Its protein is CASLGTDNSPLHF.